This TCR beta chain derives from a study of T cells after posttransplantation cyclophosphamide. Study observations and caveats: Recipient CMV seropositivity and CMV reactivation strongly tracked TRB clonality.

This clone was observed many times. No antigen is known for it. In germline, CDR1 is MNHEY, CDR2 SMNVEV (reference sequence). Trimming took 1 base from V and 1 from J; bases not matched to a gene: 3. The CDR3 consists of 16 residues. Profiled with immunoSEQ multiplex PCR; TCRdb holds only in-frame clones, not every one. The sample contains roughly 49,000 clones, none occurring once; 2.2% lies in the top ten. This sequence joins TRBV27 and TRBJ2-2, with 7 bases that match TRBD2. This clonotype was sampled from a middle-aged man in good health, CMV-negative, and a related stem cell transplant donor. Sequenced material: PBMCs. The chain's CDR3 is CASSLYSGRNTGELFF. The CDR3 coding sequence is TGTGCCAGCAGTTTATATAGCGGGCGGAACACCGGGGAGCTGTTTTTT.